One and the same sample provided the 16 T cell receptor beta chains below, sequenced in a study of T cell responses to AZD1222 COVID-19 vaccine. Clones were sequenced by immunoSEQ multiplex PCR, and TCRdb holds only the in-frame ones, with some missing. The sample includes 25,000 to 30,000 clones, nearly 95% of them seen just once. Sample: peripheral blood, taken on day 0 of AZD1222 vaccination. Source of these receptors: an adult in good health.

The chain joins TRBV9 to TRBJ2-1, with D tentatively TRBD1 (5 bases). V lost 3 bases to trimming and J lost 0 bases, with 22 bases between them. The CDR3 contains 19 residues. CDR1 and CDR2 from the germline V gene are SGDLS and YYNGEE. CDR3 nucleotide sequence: TGTGCCAGCAGCGCCCAATCGTCCAGGGCGCTCGGCTCCTACAATGAGCAGTTCTTC. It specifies CASSAQSSRALGSYNEQFF.

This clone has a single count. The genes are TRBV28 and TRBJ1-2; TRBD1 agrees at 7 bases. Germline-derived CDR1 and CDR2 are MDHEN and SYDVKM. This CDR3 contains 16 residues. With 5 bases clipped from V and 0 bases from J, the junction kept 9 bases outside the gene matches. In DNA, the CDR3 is TGTGCCAGCAGTATAGACAGGGTAACCTCTAACTATGGCTACACCTTC. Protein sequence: CASSIDRVTSNYGYTF.

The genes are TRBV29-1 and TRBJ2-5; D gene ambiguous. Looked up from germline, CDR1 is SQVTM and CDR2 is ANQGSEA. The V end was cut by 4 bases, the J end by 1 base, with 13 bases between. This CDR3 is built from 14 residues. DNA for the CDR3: TGCAGCGTTGCCAGACGTGCATCCCAAGAGACCCAGTACTTC. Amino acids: CSVARRASQETQYF.

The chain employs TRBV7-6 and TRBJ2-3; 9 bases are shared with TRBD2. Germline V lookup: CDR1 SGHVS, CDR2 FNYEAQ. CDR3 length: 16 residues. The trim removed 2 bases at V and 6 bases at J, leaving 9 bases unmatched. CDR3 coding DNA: TGTGCCAGCAGCTTAACTAGTGGCGGGGGGGCCGATACGCAGTATTTT. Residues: CASSLTSGGGADTQYF.

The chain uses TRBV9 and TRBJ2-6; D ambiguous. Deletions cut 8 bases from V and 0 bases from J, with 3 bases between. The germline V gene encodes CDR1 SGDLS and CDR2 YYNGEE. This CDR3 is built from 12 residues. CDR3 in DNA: TGTGCCAGTTCCTCTGGGGCCAACGTCCTGACTTTC. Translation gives CASSSGANVLTF. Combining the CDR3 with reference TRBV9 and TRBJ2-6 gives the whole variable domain DSGVTQTPKHLITATGQRVTLRCSPRSGDLSVYWYQQSLDQGLQFLIQYYNGEERAKGNILERFSAQQFPDLHSELNLSSLELGDSALYFCASSSGANVLTFGAGSRLTVL.

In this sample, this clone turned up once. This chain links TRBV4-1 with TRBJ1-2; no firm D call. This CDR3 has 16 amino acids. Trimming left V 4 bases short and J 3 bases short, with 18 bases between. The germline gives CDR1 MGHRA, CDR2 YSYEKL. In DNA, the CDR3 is TGCGCCAGCAGCCCAGCAGCCGGAGGGCTGGACTATGGCTACACCTTC. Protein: CASSPAAGGLDYGYTF.

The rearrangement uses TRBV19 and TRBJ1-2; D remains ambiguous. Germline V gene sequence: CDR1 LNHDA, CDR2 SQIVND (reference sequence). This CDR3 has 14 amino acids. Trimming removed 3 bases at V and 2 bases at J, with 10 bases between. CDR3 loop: CASSIGRLNYGYTF. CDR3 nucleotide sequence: TGTGCCAGTAGTATCGGCAGATTGAACTATGGCTACACCTTC. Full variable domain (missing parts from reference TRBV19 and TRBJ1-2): DGGITQSPKYLFRKEGQNVTLSCEQNLNHDAMYWYRQDPGQGLRLIYYSQIVNDFQKGDIAEGYSVSREKKESFPLTVTSAQKNPTAFYLCASSIGRLNYGYTFGSGTRLTVV.

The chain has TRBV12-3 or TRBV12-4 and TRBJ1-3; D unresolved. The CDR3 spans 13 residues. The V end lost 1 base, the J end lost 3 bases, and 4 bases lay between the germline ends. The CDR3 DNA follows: TGTGCCAGCAGTTTAGAAGGTGGAAACACCATATATTTT. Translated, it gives CASSLEGGNTIYF.

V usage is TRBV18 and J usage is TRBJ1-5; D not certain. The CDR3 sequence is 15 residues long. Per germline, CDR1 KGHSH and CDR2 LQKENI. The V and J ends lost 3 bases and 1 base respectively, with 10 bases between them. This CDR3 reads CASSPSDGSNQPQHF. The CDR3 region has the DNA TGTGCCAGCTCACCTTCTGACGGGAGCAATCAGCCCCAGCATTTT.

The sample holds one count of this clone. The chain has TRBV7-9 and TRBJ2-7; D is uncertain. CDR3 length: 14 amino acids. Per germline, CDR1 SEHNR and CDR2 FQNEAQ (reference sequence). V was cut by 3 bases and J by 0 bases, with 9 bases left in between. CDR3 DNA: TGTGCCAGCAGCTTCATAGATAGCTCCTACGAGCAGTACTTC. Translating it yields CASSFIDSSYEQYF.

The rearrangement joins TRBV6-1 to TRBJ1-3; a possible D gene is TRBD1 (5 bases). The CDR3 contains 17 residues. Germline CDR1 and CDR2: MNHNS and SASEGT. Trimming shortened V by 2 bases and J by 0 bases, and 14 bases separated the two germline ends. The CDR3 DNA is TGTGCCAGCAGTGAAATTCGCGGGACGATCTCTGGAAACACCATATATTTT. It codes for CASSEIRGTISGNTIYF.

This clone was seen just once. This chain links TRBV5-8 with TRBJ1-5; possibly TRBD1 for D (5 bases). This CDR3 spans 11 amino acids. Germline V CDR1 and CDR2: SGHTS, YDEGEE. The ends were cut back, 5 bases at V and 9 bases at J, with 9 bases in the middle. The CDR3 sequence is CASSFTGPQHF. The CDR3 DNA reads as TGTGCCAGCAGTTTCACAGGGCCCCAGCATTTT.

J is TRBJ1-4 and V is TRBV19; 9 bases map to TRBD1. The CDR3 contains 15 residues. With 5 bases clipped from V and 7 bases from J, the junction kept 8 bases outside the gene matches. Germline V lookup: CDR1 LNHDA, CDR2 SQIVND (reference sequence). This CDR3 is CASSRGGTGIEKLFF. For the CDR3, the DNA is TGTGCCAGTAGTCGCGGCGGGACAGGGATTGAAAAACTGTTTTTT.

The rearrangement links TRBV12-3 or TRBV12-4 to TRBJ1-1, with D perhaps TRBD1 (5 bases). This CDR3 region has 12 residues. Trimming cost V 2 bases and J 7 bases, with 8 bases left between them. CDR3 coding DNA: TGTGCCAGCAGTTTATCAGGGAATGAAGCTTTCTTT. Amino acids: CASSLSGNEAFF.

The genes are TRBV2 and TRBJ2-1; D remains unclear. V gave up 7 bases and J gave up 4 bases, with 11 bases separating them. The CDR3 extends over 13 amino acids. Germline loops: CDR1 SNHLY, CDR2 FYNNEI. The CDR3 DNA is TGTGCCAGCAAGGAGACACTTTACAATGAGCAGTTCTTC. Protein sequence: CASKETLYNEQFF. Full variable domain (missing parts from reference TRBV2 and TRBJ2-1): EPEVTQTPSHQVTQMGQEVILRCVPISNHLYFYWYRQILGQKVEFLVSFYNNEISEKSEIFDDQFSVERPDGSNFTLKIRSTKLEDSAMYFCASKETLYNEQFFGPGTRLTVL.

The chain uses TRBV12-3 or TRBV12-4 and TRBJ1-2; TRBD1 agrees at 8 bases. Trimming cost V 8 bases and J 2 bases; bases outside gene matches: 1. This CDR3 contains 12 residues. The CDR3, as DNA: TGTGCCAGCGGGGACAGGAACTATGGCTACACCTTC. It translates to CASGDRNYGYTF.